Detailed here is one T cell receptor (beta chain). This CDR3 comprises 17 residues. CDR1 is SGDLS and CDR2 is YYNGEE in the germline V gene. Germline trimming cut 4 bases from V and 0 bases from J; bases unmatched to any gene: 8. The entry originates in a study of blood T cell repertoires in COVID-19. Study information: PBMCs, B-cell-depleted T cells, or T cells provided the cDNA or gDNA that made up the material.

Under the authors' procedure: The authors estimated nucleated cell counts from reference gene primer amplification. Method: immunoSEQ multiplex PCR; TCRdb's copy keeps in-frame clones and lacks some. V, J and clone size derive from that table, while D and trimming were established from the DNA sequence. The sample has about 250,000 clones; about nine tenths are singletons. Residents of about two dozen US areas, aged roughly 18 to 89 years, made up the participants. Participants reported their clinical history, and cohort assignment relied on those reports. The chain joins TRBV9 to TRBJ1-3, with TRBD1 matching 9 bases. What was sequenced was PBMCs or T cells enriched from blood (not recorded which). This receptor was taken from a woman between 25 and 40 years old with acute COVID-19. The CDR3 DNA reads TGTGCCAGCAGCCCCGGGACAGGGAGGGCCTCTGGAAACACCATATATTTT. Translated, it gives CASSPGTGRASGNTIYF.